A single T cell receptor (beta chain) is shown here with its context. The antigen remains unidentified. Only in-frame clones appear in the TCRdb table, and some are missing; sequencing was by immunoSEQ multiplex PCR. This table has millions of clones, around 94% appearing once. The entry originates in a study of shared clonotypes between healthy human individuals. Study-wide context: Per donor, three plates held CD4 naive cells, three held CD4 memory, two held CD8 naive and one held CD8 memory. General observations from the study: Generation of non-shared clonotypes was less probable than generation of clonotypes shared by all four donors.

Trimming took 4 bases from V and 4 from J, leaving 11 bases between them. This CDR3 comprises 14 residues. Germline lookup yields CDR1 SEHNR and CDR2 FQNEAQ (reference sequence). A CD45RA-negative memory subset and a CD45RA+ naive subset were separated from the CD4+ cells. Sample: naive CD4+ T cells sorted from blood. Sample subset: CD45RA+ positively selected. The clonotype comes from a man in his late teens or twenties in good health. The chain links TRBV7-9 to TRBJ1-5, with D unclear. CDR3 DNA: TGTGCCAGCAGCTCCTTCAGAGAAAATCAGCCCCAGCATTTT. Translating gives CASSSFRENQPQHF. The entire variable domain, with the rest obtained from reference TRBV7-9 and TRBJ1-5, is as follows: DTGVSQNPRHKITKRGQNVTFRCDPISEHNRLYWYRQTLGQGPEFLTYFQNEAQLEKSRLLSDRFSAERPKGSFSTLEIQRTEQGDSAMYLCASSSFRENQPQHFGDGTRLSIL.